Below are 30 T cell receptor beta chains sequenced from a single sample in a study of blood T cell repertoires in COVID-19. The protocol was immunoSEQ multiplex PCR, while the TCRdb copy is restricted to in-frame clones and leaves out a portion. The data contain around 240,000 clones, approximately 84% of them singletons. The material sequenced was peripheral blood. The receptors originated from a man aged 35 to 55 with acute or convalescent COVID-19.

The CDR3 nucleotides are TGTGCCAGCAGCCAAGAAGCGGGACGGACTGAAGCTTTCTTT. Amino acid sequence: CASSQEAGRTEAFF. The genes are TRBV4-2 and TRBJ1-1; a weak D match, TRBD1 (5 bases). This CDR3 region has 14 residues. CDR1 is LGHNA and CDR2 is YNFKEQ in the germline V gene. V gave up 0 bases and J gave up 5 bases, with 10 bases separating them.

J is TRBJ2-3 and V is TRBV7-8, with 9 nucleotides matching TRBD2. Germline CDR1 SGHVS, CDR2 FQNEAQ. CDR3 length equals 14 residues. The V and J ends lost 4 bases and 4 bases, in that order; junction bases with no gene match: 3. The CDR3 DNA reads TGTGCCAGCAGCTCGCGGGGGGGTGCAGATACGCAGTATTTT. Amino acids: CASSSRGGADTQYF.

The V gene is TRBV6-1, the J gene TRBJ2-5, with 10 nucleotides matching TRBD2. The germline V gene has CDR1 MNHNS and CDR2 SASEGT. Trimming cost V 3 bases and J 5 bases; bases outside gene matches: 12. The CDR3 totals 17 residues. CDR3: CASSEGLLAGTWETQYF. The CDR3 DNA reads TGTGCCAGCAGTGAGGGATTACTAGCGGGGACGTGGGAGACCCAGTACTTC.

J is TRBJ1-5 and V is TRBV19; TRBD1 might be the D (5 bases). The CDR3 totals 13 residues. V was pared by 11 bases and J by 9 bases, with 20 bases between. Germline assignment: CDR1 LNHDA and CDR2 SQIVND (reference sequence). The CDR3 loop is CAPRGLSRAPQHF. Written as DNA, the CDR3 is TGTGCCCCCCGGGGACTCAGCCGCGCGCCCCAGCATTTT.

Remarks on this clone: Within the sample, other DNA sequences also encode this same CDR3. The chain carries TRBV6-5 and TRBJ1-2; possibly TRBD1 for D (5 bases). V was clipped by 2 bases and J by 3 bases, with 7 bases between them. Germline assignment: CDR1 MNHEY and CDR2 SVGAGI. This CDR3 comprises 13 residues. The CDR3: CASSYAGDYGYTF. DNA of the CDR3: TGTGCCAGCAGTTACGCGGGGGACTATGGCTACACCTTC.

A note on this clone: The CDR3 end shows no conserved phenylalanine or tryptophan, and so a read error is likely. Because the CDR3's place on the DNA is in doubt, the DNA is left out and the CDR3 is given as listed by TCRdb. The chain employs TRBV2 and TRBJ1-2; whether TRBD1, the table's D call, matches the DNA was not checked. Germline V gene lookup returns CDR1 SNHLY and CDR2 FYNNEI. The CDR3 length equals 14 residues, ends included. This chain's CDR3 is CASVADREDLWTTS.

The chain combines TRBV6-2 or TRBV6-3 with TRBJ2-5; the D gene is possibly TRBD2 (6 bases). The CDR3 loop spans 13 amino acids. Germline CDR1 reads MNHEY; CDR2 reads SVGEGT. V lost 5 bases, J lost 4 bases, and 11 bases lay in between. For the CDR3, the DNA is TGTGCCAGCAGTCGCCGGACTACAGAGACCCAGTACTTC. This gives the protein CASSRRTTETQYF.

The CDR3 bases are TGTGCCAGCACGGCGGGGGGGCCGATCATCGGGGAGCTGTTTTTT. Translation: CASTAGGPIIGELFF. The gene calls are TRBV7-2 and TRBJ2-2; 9 bases are shared with TRBD2. The CDR3 has 15 amino acids. CDR1 is SGHTA and CDR2 is FQGNSA in the germline V gene. V lost 7 bases and J lost 7; bases outside the gene matches: 10.

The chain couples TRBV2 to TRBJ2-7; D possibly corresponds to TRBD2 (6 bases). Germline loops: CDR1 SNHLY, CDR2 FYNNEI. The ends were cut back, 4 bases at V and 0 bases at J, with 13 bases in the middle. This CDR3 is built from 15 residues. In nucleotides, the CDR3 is TGTGCCAGCAGTGGACCGGGACTGCGCTCCTACGAGCAGTACTTC. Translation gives CASSGPGLRSYEQYF.

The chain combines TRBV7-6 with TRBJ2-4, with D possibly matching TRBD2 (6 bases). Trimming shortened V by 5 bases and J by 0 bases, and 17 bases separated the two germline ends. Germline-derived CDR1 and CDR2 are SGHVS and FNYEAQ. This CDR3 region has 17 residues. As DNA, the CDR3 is TGTGCCAGCAGCACCGTGGGGGGATACCGAGCCAAAAACATTCAGTACTTC. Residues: CASSTVGGYRAKNIQYF.

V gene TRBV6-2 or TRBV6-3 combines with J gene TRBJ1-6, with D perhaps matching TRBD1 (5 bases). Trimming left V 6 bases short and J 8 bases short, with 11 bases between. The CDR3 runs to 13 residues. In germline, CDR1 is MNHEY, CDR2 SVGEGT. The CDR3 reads CASSRDSDSPLHF. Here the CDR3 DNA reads TGTGCCAGCAGCCGGGACTCTGATTCACCCCTCCACTTT.

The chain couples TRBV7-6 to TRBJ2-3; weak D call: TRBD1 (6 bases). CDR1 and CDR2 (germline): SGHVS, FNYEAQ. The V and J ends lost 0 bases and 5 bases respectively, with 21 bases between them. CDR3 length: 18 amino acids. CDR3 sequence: CASSLAAPGARSGDTQYF. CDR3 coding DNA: TGTGCCAGCAGCTTAGCCGCGCCAGGGGCGCGCAGTGGAGATACGCAGTATTTT.

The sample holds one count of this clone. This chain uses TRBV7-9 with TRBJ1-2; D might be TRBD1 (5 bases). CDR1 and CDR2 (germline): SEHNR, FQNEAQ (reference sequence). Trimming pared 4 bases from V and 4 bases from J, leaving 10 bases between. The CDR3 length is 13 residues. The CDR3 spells CASSSQEPYGYTF. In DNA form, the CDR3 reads TGTGCCAGCAGCTCACAGGAACCCTATGGCTACACCTTC. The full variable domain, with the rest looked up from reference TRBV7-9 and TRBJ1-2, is DTGVSQNPRHKITKRGQNVTFRCDPISEHNRLYWYRQTLGQGPEFLTYFQNEAQLEKSRLLSDRFSAERPKGSFSTLEIQRTEQGDSAMYLCASSSQEPYGYTFGSGTRLTVV.

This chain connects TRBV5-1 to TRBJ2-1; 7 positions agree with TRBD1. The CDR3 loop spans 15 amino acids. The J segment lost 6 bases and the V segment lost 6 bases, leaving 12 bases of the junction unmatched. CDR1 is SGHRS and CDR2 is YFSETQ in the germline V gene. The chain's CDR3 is CASTLGTESSNEQFF. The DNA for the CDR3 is TGCGCCAGCACTCTAGGGACAGAAAGTTCCAATGAGCAGTTCTTC.

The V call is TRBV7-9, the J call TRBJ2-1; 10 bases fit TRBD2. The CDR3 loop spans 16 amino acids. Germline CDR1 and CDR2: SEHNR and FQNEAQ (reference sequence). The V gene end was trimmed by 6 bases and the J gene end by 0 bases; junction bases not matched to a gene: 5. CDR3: CASRRTSGGSYNEQFF. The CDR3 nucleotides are TGTGCCAGCAGAAGGACTAGCGGTGGCTCCTACAATGAGCAGTTCTTC.

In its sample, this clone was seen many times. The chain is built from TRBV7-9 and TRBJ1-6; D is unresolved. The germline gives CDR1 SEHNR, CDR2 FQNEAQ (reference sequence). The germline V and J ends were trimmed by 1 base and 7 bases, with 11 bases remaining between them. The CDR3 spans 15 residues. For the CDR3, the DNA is TGTGCCAGCAGCTTAGGGTCGACTCGAAATTCACCCCTCCACTTT. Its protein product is CASSLGSTRNSPLHF.

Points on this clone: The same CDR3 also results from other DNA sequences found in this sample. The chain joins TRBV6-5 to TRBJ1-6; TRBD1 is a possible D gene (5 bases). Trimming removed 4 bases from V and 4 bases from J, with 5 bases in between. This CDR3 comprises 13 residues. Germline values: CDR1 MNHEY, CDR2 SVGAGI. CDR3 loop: CASSSGYNSPLHF. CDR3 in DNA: TGTGCCAGCAGTTCAGGGTATAATTCACCCCTCCACTTT.

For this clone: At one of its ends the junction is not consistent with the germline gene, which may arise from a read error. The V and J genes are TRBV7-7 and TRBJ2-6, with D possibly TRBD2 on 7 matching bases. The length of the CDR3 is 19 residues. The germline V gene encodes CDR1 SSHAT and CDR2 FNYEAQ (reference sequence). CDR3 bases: TGTGCTAGCAGCCCCTATTTGGGAGGGGGAGGATCTGGGGCCAACGTCCTGACTTTC. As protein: CASSPYLGGGGSGANVLTF.

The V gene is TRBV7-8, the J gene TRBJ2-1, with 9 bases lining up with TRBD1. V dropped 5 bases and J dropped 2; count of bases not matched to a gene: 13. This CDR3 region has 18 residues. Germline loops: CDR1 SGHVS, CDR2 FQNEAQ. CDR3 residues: CASSLQRRTGVTYNEQFF. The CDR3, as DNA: TGTGCCAGCAGCCTACAGCGAAGGACAGGGGTGACCTACAATGAGCAGTTCTTC.

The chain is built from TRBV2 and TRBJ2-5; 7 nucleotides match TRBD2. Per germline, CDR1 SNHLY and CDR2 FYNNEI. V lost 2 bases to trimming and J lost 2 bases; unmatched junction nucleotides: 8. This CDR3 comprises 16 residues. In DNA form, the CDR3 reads TGTGCCAGCAGTGAAAATAGGGCGGGAGATCAAGAGACCCAGTACTTC. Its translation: CASSENRAGDQETQYF.

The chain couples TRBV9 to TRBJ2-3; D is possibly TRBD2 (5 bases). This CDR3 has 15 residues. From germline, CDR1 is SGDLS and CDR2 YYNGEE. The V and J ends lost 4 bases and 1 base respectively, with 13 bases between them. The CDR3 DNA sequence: TGTGCCAGCAGCCCTCGTAGCGCGGGCACAGATACGCAGTATTTT. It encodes CASSPRSAGTDTQYF. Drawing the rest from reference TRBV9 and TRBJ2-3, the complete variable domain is DSGVTQTPKHLITATGQRVTLRCSPRSGDLSVYWYQQSLDQGLQFLIQYYNGEERAKGNILERFSAQQFPDLHSELNLSSLELGDSALYFCASSPRSAGTDTQYFGPGTRLTVL.

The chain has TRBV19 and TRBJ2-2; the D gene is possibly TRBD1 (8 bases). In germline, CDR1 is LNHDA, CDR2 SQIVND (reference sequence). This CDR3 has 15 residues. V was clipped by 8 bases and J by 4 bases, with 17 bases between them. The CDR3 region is CASGQTGGGTGELFF. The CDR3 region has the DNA TGTGCCAGTGGTCAAACAGGGGGGGGCACCGGGGAGCTGTTTTTT. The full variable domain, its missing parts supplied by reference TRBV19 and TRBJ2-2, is DGGITQSPKYLFRKEGQNVTLSCEQNLNHDAMYWYRQDPGQGLRLIYYSQIVNDFQKGDIAEGYSVSREKKESFPLTVTSAQKNPTAFYLCASGQTGGGTGELFFGEGSRLTVL.

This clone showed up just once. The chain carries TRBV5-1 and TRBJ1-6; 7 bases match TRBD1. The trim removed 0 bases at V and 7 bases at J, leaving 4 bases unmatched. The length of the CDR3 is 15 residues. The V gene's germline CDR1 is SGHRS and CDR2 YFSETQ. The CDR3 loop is CASSLARTGNSPLHF. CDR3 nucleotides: TGCGCCAGCAGCTTGGCCAGGACAGGCAATTCACCCCTCCACTTT.

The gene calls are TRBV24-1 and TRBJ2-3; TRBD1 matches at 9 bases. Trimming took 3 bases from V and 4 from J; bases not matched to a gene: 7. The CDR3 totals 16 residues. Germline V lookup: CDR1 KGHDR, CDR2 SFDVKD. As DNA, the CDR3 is TGTGCCACCAGTGATATCGGACAGGGGTTCGCAGATACGCAGTATTTT. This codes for CATSDIGQGFADTQYF.

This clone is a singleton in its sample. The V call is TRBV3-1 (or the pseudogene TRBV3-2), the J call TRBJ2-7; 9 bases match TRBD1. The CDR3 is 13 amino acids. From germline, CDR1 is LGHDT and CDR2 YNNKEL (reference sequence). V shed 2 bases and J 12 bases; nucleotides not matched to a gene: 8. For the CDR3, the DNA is TGTGCCAGCAGCCAACCTGGGACAGGGTTTCTGTACTTC. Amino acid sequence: CASSQPGTGFLYF.

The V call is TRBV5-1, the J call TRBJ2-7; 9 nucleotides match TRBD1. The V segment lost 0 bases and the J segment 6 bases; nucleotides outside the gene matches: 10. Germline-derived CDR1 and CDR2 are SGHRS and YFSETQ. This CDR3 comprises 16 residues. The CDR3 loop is CASSLEAGTGYAEQYF. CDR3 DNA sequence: TGCGCCAGCAGCTTGGAAGCCGGGACAGGGTACGCCGAGCAGTACTTC.

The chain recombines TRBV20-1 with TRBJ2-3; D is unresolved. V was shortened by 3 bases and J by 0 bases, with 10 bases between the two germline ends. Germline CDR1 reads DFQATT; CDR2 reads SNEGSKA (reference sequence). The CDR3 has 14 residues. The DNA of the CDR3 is TGCAGTGCTAGTCCTCTAACTAGCACAGATACGCAGTATTTT. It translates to CSASPLTSTDTQYF.

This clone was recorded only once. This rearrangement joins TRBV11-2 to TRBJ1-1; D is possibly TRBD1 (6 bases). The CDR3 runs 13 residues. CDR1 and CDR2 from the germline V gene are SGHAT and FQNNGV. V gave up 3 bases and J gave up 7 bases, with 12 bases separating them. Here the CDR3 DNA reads TGTGCCAGCAGCTTCACACAGGGATTTGAAGCTTTCTTT. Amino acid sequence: CASSFTQGFEAFF.

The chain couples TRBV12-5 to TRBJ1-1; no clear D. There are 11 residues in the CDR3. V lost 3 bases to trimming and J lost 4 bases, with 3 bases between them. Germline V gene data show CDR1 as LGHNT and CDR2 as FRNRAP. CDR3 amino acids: CASGFSTEAFF. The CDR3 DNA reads TGTGCTAGTGGTTTTAGCACTGAAGCTTTCTTT.

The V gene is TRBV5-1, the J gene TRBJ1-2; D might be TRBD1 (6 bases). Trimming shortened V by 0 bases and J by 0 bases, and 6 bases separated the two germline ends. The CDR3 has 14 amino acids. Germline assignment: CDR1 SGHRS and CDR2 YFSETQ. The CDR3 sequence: CASSLGQANYGYTF. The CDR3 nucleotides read TGCGCCAGCAGCTTGGGACAGGCTAACTATGGCTACACCTTC. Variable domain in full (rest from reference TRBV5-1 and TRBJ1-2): KAGVTQTPRYLIKTRGQQVTLSCSPISGHRSVSWYQQTPGQGLQFLFEYFSETQRNKGNFPGRFSGRQFSNSRSEMNVSTLELGDSALYLCASSLGQANYGYTFGSGTRLTVV.